The next 21 T cell receptor beta chains were all read from a single sample in a study of T cell repertoires in cytomegalovirus infection. TCRdb re-analysed the reads in MiXCR, keeping a single row per CDR3 protein. The sample lists nearly 650,000 distinct CDR3 sequences, less than 25% occurring once. Sequencing was carried out using CD8+ T cells from PBMCs. Every receptor here comes from a human donor in good health (CMV status not recorded). Some clones in this sample may be carry-over from other donors' samples.

The rearrangement joins TRBV15 to TRBJ1-5, with D hard to call. CDR3 length: 13 residues. Trimming took 3 bases from V and 2 from J, leaving 5 bases between them. Germline V gives CDR1 LNHNV, CDR2 YYDKDF (reference sequence). The CDR3 sequence: CATSRTRNQPQHF. CDR3 nucleotide sequence: TGTGCCACCAGCAGGACCCGCAATCAGCCCCAGCATTTT.

This clonotype occurred a few times. The chain uses TRBV9 and TRBJ2-1, with D perhaps TRBD1 or TRBD2 (5 bases each). V was pared by 0 bases and J by 3 bases, with 10 bases between. CDR1 and CDR2 (germline): SGDLS, YYNGEE. CDR3 length: 15 amino acids. The CDR3 bases are TGTGCCAGCAGCGTAGACGGGGCCCTCTACAATGAGCAGTTCTTC. This gives the protein CASSVDGALYNEQFF.

This rearrangement joins TRBV19 to TRBJ2-7; 7 bases match TRBD2. The CDR3 consists of 14 residues. CDR1 is LNHDA, CDR2 SQIVND, per germline (reference sequence). Trimming cost V 7 bases and J 0 bases; bases outside gene matches: 6. The CDR3 nucleotides are TGTGCCAGTACCCTTGGCGGGGGCTCCTACGAGCAGTACTTC. This translates into CASTLGGGSYEQYF. The full variable domain, completed using reference TRBV19 and TRBJ2-7, is DGGITQSPKYLFRKEGQNVTLSCEQNLNHDAMYWYRQDPGQGLRLIYYSQIVNDFQKGDIAEGYSVSREKKESFPLTVTSAQKNPTAFYLCASTLGGGSYEQYFGPGTRLTVT.

This clonotype appeared a few times. The rearrangement links TRBV6-6 to TRBJ2-1; unclear D gene. Germline loops: CDR1 MNHNY, CDR2 SVGAGI (reference sequence). V lost 4 bases and J 4 bases, leaving 8 bases between the germline ends. CDR3 size: 13 residues. CDR3 DNA sequence: TGTGCCAGCAGTTCAGAGCTTTACAATGAGCAGTTCTTC. Protein: CASSSELYNEQFF.

In this sample, this clonotype turned up a few times. The rearrangement joins TRBV27 to TRBJ2-3; possibly TRBD2 for D (5 bases). CDR1 and CDR2 from the germline V gene are MNHEY and SMNVEV (reference sequence). The CDR3 loop spans 13 amino acids. The V end lost 10 bases, the J end lost 2 bases, and 13 bases lay between the germline ends. Here the CDR3 DNA reads TGTGCCACCCAAGACGGGGTCACAGATACGCAGTATTTT. Its protein product is CATQDGVTDTQYF.

This sequence joins TRBV27 and TRBJ2-7; D not certain. Trimming removed 5 bases from V and 1 base from J, with 6 bases in between. The germline V gene has CDR1 MNHEY and CDR2 SMNVEV (reference sequence). The CDR3 spans 12 residues. The CDR3 nucleotides read TGTGCCAGCAGTGCCCCATCCTACGAGCAGTACGTC. It encodes CASSAPSYEQYV.

The J gene is TRBJ2-2, the V gene TRBV20-1; D might be TRBD1 or TRBD2, each matching 5 bases. Germline V gene lookup returns CDR1 DFQATT and CDR2 SNEGSKA (reference sequence). The CDR3 covers 15 residues. The V end lost 2 bases, the J end lost 3 bases, and 13 bases lay between the germline ends. The CDR3 sequence is CSARRLRGDTGELFF. CDR3 in DNA: TGCAGTGCTAGACGACTCAGAGGGGACACCGGGGAGCTGTTTTTT.

The J gene is TRBJ1-1, the V gene TRBV7-9; 8 positions agree with TRBD1. The CDR3 covers 14 residues. V lost 5 bases to trimming and J lost 7 bases; unmatched junction nucleotides: 9. CDR1 is SEHNR and CDR2 is FQNEAQ in the germline V gene (reference sequence). CDR3 sequence (DNA): TGTGCCAGCAGCAAGTTCAGGGGGCGCGGTGAAGCTTTCTTT. Translation: CASSKFRGRGEAFF.

This clonotype was recorded many times. The gene calls are TRBV12-3 or TRBV12-4 and TRBJ2-2, with 9 bases aligning to TRBD2. Germline trimming cut 9 bases from V and 0 bases from J; bases unmatched to any gene: 2. The CDR3 totals 14 residues. As DNA, the CDR3 is TGTGCCAGTCTAGCGGGACCGAACACCGGGGAGCTGTTTTTT. Translated: CASLAGPNTGELFF.

This clonotype has a handful of counts. This chain joins TRBV29-1 and TRBJ1-1; tentatively, D is TRBD1 (5 bases). Trimming left V 7 bases short and J 5 bases short, with 17 bases between. This CDR3 has 13 amino acids. The V gene's germline CDR1 is SQVTM and CDR2 ANQGSEA. The DNA of the CDR3 is TGCAGCGCCGAGGGTCAGGGAAGGACTGAAGCTTTCTTT. Protein: CSAEGQGRTEAFF.

The chain is built from TRBV14 and TRBJ1-3; D remains unclear. V was clipped by 4 bases and J by 0 bases, with 13 bases between them. Germline V gene sequence: CDR1 SGHDN, CDR2 FVKESK. The CDR3 length is 16 residues. CDR3 coding DNA: TGTGCCAGCAGCCCACGATTGCGAAACTCTGGAAACACCATATATTTT. Its protein product is CASSPRLRNSGNTIYF. Full variable domain (rest looked up from reference TRBV14 and TRBJ1-3): EAGVTQFPSHSVIEKGQTVTLRCDPISGHDNLYWYRRVMGKEIKFLLHFVKESKQDESGMPNNRFLAERTGGTYSTLKVQPAELEDSGVYFCASSPRLRNSGNTIYFGEGSWLTVV.

For this clonotype: This may come from a read error, since a much larger clone is one base off. V usage is TRBV20-1 and J usage is TRBJ1-4; 7 bases agree with TRBD1. This CDR3 has 14 amino acids. CDR1 and CDR2 (germline): DFQATT, SNEGSKA (reference sequence). The chain's CDR3 is CSARDYRGNERLFF. For the CDR3, the DNA is TGCAGTGCTAGAGATTACAGGGGTAATGAAAGACTGTTTTTT.

The rearrangement uses TRBV7-9 and TRBJ2-5; D perhaps matches TRBD2 (5 bases). This CDR3 is built from 11 residues. V was cut by 5 bases and J by 10 bases, with 11 bases left in between. Looked up from germline, CDR1 is SEHNR and CDR2 is FQNEAQ (reference sequence). The CDR3 region has the DNA TGTGCCAGCAGCCCCCAGGAGGACCAGTACTTC. It specifies CASSPQEDQYF.

The chain carries TRBV6-1 and TRBJ2-1; TRBD2 aligns across 8 bases. The CDR3 loop spans 17 amino acids. Germline assignment: CDR1 MNHNS and CDR2 SASEGT. The J segment lost 4 bases and the V segment lost 1 base, leaving 9 bases of the junction unmatched. The CDR3: CASSEENLSGGYNEQFF. CDR3 DNA: TGTGCCAGCAGTGAAGAGAACTTGAGCGGGGGATACAATGAGCAGTTCTTC.

V gene TRBV19 combines with J gene TRBJ2-5; a weak D match, TRBD1 (7 bases). CDR3 length equals 16 residues. CDR1 and CDR2 (germline): LNHDA, SQIVND (reference sequence). Trimming removed 5 bases from V and 2 bases from J, with 18 bases in between. The CDR3 here is CASSPRQGGGQETQYF. CDR3 bases: TGTGCCAGTAGTCCCCGACAGGGAGGAGGACAAGAGACCCAGTACTTC.

There are many counts of this clonotype. The rearrangement joins TRBV7-2 to TRBJ2-1, with TRBD2 matching over 10 bases. V dropped 1 base and J dropped 7; count of bases not matched to a gene: 10. The germline CDR1 and CDR2 sequences are SGHTA and FQGNSA. The CDR3 is made up of 17 amino acids. The CDR3 nucleotides read TGTGCCAGCAGCTTAGGGTATGCTAGCGGGGGCCCAAATGAGCAGTTCTTC. Its translation: CASSLGYASGGPNEQFF.

The rearrangement joins TRBV29-1 to TRBJ2-6, with D possibly TRBD1 on 6 matching bases. V lost 6 bases and J lost 0, with 9 bases in between. This CDR3 is built from 14 residues. Germline V lookup: CDR1 SQVTM, CDR2 ANQGSEA. CDR3 DNA: TGCAGCGTAAACAGGGACTCTGGGGCCAACGTCCTGACTTTC. This gives the protein CSVNRDSGANVLTF.

This clonotype was recorded once. V usage is TRBV5-1 and J usage is TRBJ2-1; 7 positions match TRBD2. Germline CDR1 and CDR2: SGHRS and YFSETQ. Trimming cost V 0 bases and J 0 bases; bases outside gene matches: 3. The CDR3 is 16 amino acids. The CDR3 bases are TGCGCCAGCAGCTTGGCCGGGGGGATCTCCTACAATGAGCAGTTCTTC. Translated, it gives CASSLAGGISYNEQFF.

This clonotype was detected only a few times. The chain joins TRBV5-1 to TRBJ2-1; 8 bases agree with TRBD1. V shed 5 bases, J shed 6 bases, and the junction held 10 bases outside the gene matches. Germline lookup yields CDR1 SGHRS and CDR2 YFSETQ. CDR3 length: 15 amino acids. In DNA, the CDR3 is TGCGCCAGCAGTCTAGGACAGGGACGAACCAATGAGCAGTTCTTC. It translates to CASSLGQGRTNEQFF.

This clonotype was found a few times. The chain uses TRBV4-2 and TRBJ2-3, with TRBD2 matching over 12 bases. Trimming cost V 5 bases and J 1 base; bases outside gene matches: 4. The CDR3 spans 16 residues. Germline assignment: CDR1 LGHNA and CDR2 YNFKEQ. The CDR3 bases are TGTGCCAGCAGCTACTGGACTAGCGGGGGCACAGATACGCAGTATTTT. It is translated as CASSYWTSGGTDTQYF.

This clonotype was found many times. V and J are TRBV7-9 and TRBJ2-2; D gene unclear. V was pared by 1 base and J by 10 bases, with 4 bases between. Germline-derived CDR1 and CDR2 are SEHNR and FQNEAQ (reference sequence). This CDR3 spans 11 amino acids. CDR3: CASSLGLELFF. Here the CDR3 DNA reads TGTGCCAGCAGCTTAGGTCTGGAGCTGTTTTTT. The full variable domain, rest sourced from reference TRBV7-9 and TRBJ2-2, is DTGVSQNPRHKITKRGQNVTFRCDPISEHNRLYWYRQTLGQGPEFLTYFQNEAQLEKSRLLSDRFSAERPKGSFSTLEIQRTEQGDSAMYLCASSLGLELFFGEGSRLTVL.